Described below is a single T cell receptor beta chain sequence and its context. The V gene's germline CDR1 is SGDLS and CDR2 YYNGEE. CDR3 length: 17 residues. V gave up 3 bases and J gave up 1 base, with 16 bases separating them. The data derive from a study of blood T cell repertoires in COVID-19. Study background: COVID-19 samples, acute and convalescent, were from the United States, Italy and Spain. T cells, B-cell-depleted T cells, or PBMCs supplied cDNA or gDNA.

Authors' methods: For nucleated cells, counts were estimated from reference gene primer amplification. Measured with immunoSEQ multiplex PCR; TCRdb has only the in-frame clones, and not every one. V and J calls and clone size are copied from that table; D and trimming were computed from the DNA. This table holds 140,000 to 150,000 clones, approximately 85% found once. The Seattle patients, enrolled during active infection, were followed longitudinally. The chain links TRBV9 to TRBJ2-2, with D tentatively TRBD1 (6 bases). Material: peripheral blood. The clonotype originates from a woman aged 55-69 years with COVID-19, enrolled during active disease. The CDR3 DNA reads TGTGCCAGCAGCGGAGGCCTTCTGACAGGGAACACCGGGGAGCTGTTTTTT. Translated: CASSGGLLTGNTGELFF.